This TCR beta chain was sequenced during a study of shared T cell receptors in the human thymus. Sequencing was performed with immunoSEQ multiplex PCR; in TCRdb, only in-frame clones are kept and a portion is missing. The sample comprises around 340,000 clones, around 95% of which are singletons, and approximately 0.018% rests with the top ten. Germline CDR1 reads SGHAT; CDR2 reads FQNNGV. Trimming removed 0 bases from V and 0 bases from J, with 17 bases in between. The CDR3 contains 18 residues. The specimen was thymocytes. The receptor was isolated from a human donor. This chain uses TRBV11-2 with TRBJ1-2; TRBD1 is a possible D gene (6 bases). CDR3 amino acids: CASSLDRQGHHANYGYTF. CDR3 nucleotides: TGTGCCAGCAGCTTAGATCGCCAGGGACACCACGCTAACTATGGCTACACCTTC.